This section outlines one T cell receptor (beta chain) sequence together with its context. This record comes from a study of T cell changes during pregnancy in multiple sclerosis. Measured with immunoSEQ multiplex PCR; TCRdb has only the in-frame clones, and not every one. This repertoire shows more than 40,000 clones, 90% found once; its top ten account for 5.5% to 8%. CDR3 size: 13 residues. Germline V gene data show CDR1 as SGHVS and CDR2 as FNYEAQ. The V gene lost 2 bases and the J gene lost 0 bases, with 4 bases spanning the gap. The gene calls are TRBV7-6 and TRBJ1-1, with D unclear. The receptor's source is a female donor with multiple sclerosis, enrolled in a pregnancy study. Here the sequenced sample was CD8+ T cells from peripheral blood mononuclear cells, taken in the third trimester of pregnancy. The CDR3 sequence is CASSLSVNTEAFF. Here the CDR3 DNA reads TGTGCCAGCAGCTTATCTGTGAACACTGAAGCTTTCTTT.